One and the same sample provided the 25 T cell receptor beta chains below, sequenced in a study of T cells expressing NK-cell markers. TCRdb reworked the 5' RACE reads into one entry per CDR3 protein, no DNA. The repertoire table contains 300,000 or so distinct CDR3 sequences. Sample: blood T cells: a sorted CD56 or NKG2C T cell subset, CD4+ or CD8+ T cells, or bulk PBMC T cells (not recorded which). The receptors come from a woman between 18 and 70 years old in good health.

This sequence joins TRBV7-9 and TRBJ2-3; TCRdb's D call, TRBD1, is unchecked because there is no DNA. CDR3 length: 16 residues. Germline CDR1 is SEHNR and CDR2 is FQNEAQ (reference sequence). CDR3 sequence reads: CASSFGATGSPGTQYF.

The V gene is TRBV6-1, the J gene TRBJ2-4; TCRdb reports TRBD1, a call that lacks DNA to check it against. The CDR3 has 14 residues. Germline lookup yields CDR1 MNHNS and CDR2 SASEGT. The CDR3 sequence: CASSDWAAINIQYF.

The V and J genes are TRBV4-1 and TRBJ2-1; TCRdb outputs TRBD2, but without DNA this stays unchecked. Germline V gives CDR1 MGHRA, CDR2 YSYEKL. The CDR3 runs to 16 residues. This chain's CDR3 is CASSQDPASGSGEQFF.

This chain links TRBV12-3 or TRBV12-4 with TRBJ1-5; with no DNA, the TCRdb D assignment of TRBD1 cannot be verified. This CDR3 is built from 17 residues. CDR3 protein: CASSFGVGTDSNQPQHF.

The rearrangement uses TRBV29-1 and TRBJ2-1; TCRdb's D call, TRBD1, is unchecked because there is no DNA. The CDR3 has 15 amino acids. Looked up from germline, CDR1 is SQVTM and CDR2 is ANQGSEA. This CDR3 is CSVDPGRGSYNEQFF.

V is TRBV3-1 and J is TRBJ1-1; TCRdb's assignment of TRBD1 cannot be checked, as there is no DNA. The CDR3 runs 11 residues. Germline CDR1 reads LGHDT; CDR2 reads YNNKEL (reference sequence). CDR3 region: CASSQTGLAFF.

This CDR3 reads CASSRDRGVEKLFF. The chain links TRBV6-1 to TRBJ1-4; TCRdb lists TRBD1, though no DNA is available to test this call. The CDR3 sequence is 14 residues long. Germline values: CDR1 MNHNS, CDR2 SASEGT.

The rearrangement joins TRBV5-6 to TRBJ1-3; checking the TCRdb D call of TRBD1 is not possible without DNA. Germline-derived CDR1 and CDR2 are SGHDT and YYEEEE. This CDR3 region has 16 residues. CDR3 amino acids: CASSLGPGRSGNTIYF. Combining the CDR3 with reference TRBV5-6 and TRBJ1-3 gives the whole variable domain DAGVTQSPTHLIKTRGQQVTLRCSPKSGHDTVSWYQQALGQGPQFIFQYYEEEERQRGNFPDRFSGHQFPNYSSELNVNALLLGDSALYLCASSLGPGRSGNTIYFGEGSWLTVV.

This chain joins TRBV5-1 and TRBJ2-1; TCRdb proposes TRBD2, but this gene call is untestable without DNA. The germline V gene encodes CDR1 SGHRS and CDR2 YFSETQ. The CDR3 totals 14 residues. The CDR3 loop is CASSSSGGNNEQFF.

The chain is built from TRBV4-1 and TRBJ1-2. The CDR3 is made up of 14 amino acids. Looked up from germline, CDR1 is MGHRA and CDR2 is YSYEKL. The CDR3: CASSQDRRILRYTF.

The rearrangement joins TRBV5-1 to TRBJ2-7; TCRdb gives TRBD2 as the D gene, but with no DNA this cannot be confirmed. Germline CDR1 SGHRS, CDR2 YFSETQ. This CDR3 is 15 amino acids long. The CDR3 sequence is CASSYDPGTSSEQYF.

The rearrangement uses TRBV4-3 and TRBJ2-1. The CDR3 length is 18 residues. The germline gives CDR1 LGHNA, CDR2 YSLEER. This CDR3 is CASSQDRTGWSSYNEQFF.

Here the CDR3 reads CSVAIWVNTEAFF. J is TRBJ1-1 and V is TRBV29-1. The CDR3 loop spans 13 amino acids. The germline V gene encodes CDR1 SQVTM and CDR2 ANQGSEA.

The chain links TRBV20-1 to TRBJ2-7. Germline CDR1 DFQATT, CDR2 SNEGSKA (reference sequence). The CDR3 contains 11 residues. CDR3 residues: CSARDPTQQYF.

This CDR3 is CASSRPGTGTGTEAFF. V is TRBV7-2 and J is TRBJ1-1; TCRdb names TRBD1, which stays unverified in the absence of DNA. The length of the CDR3 is 16 residues. Germline-derived CDR1 and CDR2 are SGHTA and FQGNSA.

This rearrangement joins TRBV5-5 to TRBJ1-5; without DNA, the TCRdb call of TRBD1 cannot be checked. Germline loops: CDR1 SGHKS, CDR2 YYEKEE (reference sequence). The CDR3 is 15 amino acids. This chain's CDR3 is CASSFGQNSNQPQHF. Together with reference TRBV5-5 and TRBJ1-5, the CDR3 gives the full variable domain: DAGVTQSPTHLIKTRGQQVTLRCSPISGHKSVSWYQQVLGQGPQFIFQYYEKEERGRGNFPDRFSARQFPNYSSELNVNALLLGDSALYLCASSFGQNSNQPQHFGDGTRLSIL.

The chain recombines TRBV7-2 with TRBJ2-7; TCRdb's D call of TRBD2 is untestable without DNA. CDR1 is SGHTA, CDR2 FQGNSA, per germline. This CDR3 region has 16 residues. CDR3: CASSSGGQGPTYEQYF.

The chain employs TRBV29-1 and TRBJ2-7; with no DNA, the TCRdb D assignment of TRBD2 cannot be verified. This CDR3 contains 12 residues. Germline assignment: CDR1 SQVTM and CDR2 ANQGSEA. The CDR3 sequence is CSVVGGGYEQYF.

The chain employs TRBV20-1 and TRBJ2-1; checking the TCRdb D call of TRBD2 is not possible without DNA. Germline CDR1 and CDR2: DFQATT and SNEGSKA (reference sequence). The CDR3 has 14 residues. CDR3 in amino acids: CSAPTRALNNEQFF.

The chain joins TRBV20-1 to TRBJ2-1; TCRdb indicates TRBD1, and absent DNA this call remains unverified. The CDR3 has 17 residues. Germline V lookup: CDR1 DFQATT, CDR2 SNEGSKA (reference sequence). CDR3 region: CSARDRSGRGSYNEQFF.

The chain recombines TRBV20-1 with TRBJ1-3; the D gene TCRdb calls, TRBD1, cannot be checked with no DNA. The V gene's germline CDR1 is DFQATT and CDR2 SNEGSKA (reference sequence). The CDR3 totals 16 residues. The CDR3 spells CSARNLVPGAGNTIYF.

The chain links TRBV20-1 to TRBJ2-1; the TCRdb call, TRBD2, lacks DNA for checking. Germline V lookup: CDR1 DFQATT, CDR2 SNEGSKA (reference sequence). The CDR3 is made up of 15 amino acids. The CDR3 region is CSVRTNGSSYNEQFF.

The chain carries TRBV6-4 and TRBJ2-1; TCRdb indicates TRBD2, and absent DNA this call remains unverified. The CDR3 sequence is 15 residues long. Germline V CDR1 and CDR2: MRHNA, SNTAGT. CDR3 amino acids: CASSVASGTGNEQFF.

The chain uses TRBV20-1 and TRBJ2-6; TCRdb returns TRBD1, unconfirmable since there is no DNA. The CDR3 length is 13 residues. The germline gives CDR1 DFQATT, CDR2 SNEGSKA (reference sequence). The CDR3 sequence: CSFRGTGANVLTF.

J is TRBJ2-6 and V is TRBV7-8; there is no DNA to check the TCRdb D call of TRBD2. Germline CDR1 SGHVS, CDR2 FQNEAQ. The length of the CDR3 is 18 residues. The CDR3 loop reads CASSLGSFGPSGANVLTF.